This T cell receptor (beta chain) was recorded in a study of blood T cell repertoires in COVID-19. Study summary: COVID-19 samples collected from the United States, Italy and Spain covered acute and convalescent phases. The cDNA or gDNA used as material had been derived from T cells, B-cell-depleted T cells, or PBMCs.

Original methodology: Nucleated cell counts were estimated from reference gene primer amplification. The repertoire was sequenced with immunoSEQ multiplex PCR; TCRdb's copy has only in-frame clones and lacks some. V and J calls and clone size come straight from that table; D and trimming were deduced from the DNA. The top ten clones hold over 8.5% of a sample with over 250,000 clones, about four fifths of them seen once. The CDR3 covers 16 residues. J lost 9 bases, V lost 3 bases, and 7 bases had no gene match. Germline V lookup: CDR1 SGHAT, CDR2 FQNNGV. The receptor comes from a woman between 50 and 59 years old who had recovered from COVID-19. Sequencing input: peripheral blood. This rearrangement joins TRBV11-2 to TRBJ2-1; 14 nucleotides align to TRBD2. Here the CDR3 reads CASSFVGTSGSSEQFF. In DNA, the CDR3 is TGTGCCAGCAGCTTCGTCGGGACTAGCGGGAGCTCTGAGCAGTTCTTC.